The 30 T cell receptor beta chains listed next were all sequenced from one sample in a study of blood T cells in healthy people across ages. Sample-barcoded 5' priming and a J-beta primer mix drove a second PCR of roughly 7 to 11 cycles. TCRdb independently ran MiXCR on the 5' RACE reads; one entry per CDR3 protein. Among 800,000 or so distinct CDR3 sequences listed, 62% were seen once. Input material: blood. The source is a young man in good health.

The chain is built from TRBV10-3 and TRBJ2-3; the match to TRBD1 covers 10 bases. The CDR3 has 14 residues. CDR1 and CDR2 from the germline V gene are ENHRY and SYGVKD. V dropped 4 bases and J dropped 4; count of bases not matched to a gene: 2. DNA of the CDR3: TGTGCCATCAGTGGGACAGGGGGAGCAGATACGCAGTATTTT. It yields the protein CAISGTGGADTQYF.

V usage is TRBV20-1 and J usage is TRBJ1-2; 8 bases map to TRBD1. There are 16 residues in the CDR3. V was pared by 0 bases and J by 4 bases, with 10 bases of the junction left unmatched. Germline loops: CDR1 DFQATT, CDR2 SNEGSKA (reference sequence). CDR3 in amino acids: CSARDGQGAGGYGYTF. The CDR3 coding sequence is TGCAGTGCTAGAGATGGGCAGGGGGCGGGTGGCTATGGCTACACCTTC.

The CDR3: CASSQDGGGGDTDTQYF. CDR3 in DNA: TGCGCCAGCAGCCAAGATGGCGGGGGAGGGGACACAGATACGCAGTATTTT. This rearrangement joins TRBV4-3 to TRBJ2-3, with TRBD2 matching 7 bases. This CDR3 comprises 17 residues. The J segment lost 2 bases and the V segment lost 0 bases, leaving 8 bases of the junction unmatched. Germline lookup yields CDR1 LGHNA and CDR2 YSLEER.

V gene TRBV30 combines with J gene TRBJ2-7, with D perhaps assigned TRBD1 or TRBD2 (6 bases each). The CDR3 consists of 13 residues. The V end was cut by 2 bases, the J end by 4 bases, with 12 bases between. Per germline, CDR1 GTSNPN and CDR2 SVGIG (reference sequence). The CDR3 region is CAWSLRGQYEQYF. DNA of the CDR3: TGTGCCTGGAGTCTACGGGGGCAATACGAGCAGTACTTC.

As concerns this clonotype: Germline is not matched at one junction end, which may reflect a read error. The chain combines TRBV11-2 with TRBJ2-7; TRBD1 might be the D (6 bases). The CDR3 extends over 15 amino acids. Germline CDR1 and CDR2: SGHAT and FQNNGV. CDR3 region: CASSLGRPGQGEQYF. The CDR3 DNA follows: TGTGCCAGCAGCTTAGGCAGACCGGGACAAGGGGAGCAATACTTC.

This sequence joins TRBV12-3 or TRBV12-4 and TRBJ2-2; 8 bases line up with TRBD2. J gave up 3 bases and V 5 bases, and 2 bases lay outside the gene matches. The length of the CDR3 is 14 residues. The DNA for the CDR3 is TGTGCCAGCAGTCCGGGGGGGTACACCGGGGAGCTGTTTTTT. As protein: CASSPGGYTGELFF.

The chain uses TRBV7-2 and TRBJ2-1; TRBD1 matches 11 bases. This CDR3 comprises 15 residues. V lost 3 bases to trimming and J lost 9 bases; unmatched junction nucleotides: 7. Per the germline V gene, CDR1 is SGHTA and CDR2 is FQGNSA. The CDR3 bases are TGTGCCAGCAGCTTCGGACAGGGGGCGCAAAGTGAGCAGTTCTTC. It yields the protein CASSFGQGAQSEQFF. The entire variable domain, with the rest obtained from reference TRBV7-2 and TRBJ2-1, is as follows: GAGVSQSPSNKVTEKGKDVELRCDPISGHTALYWYRQSLGQGLEFLIYFQGNSAPDKSGLPSDRFSAERTGGSVSTLTIQRTQQEDSAVYLCASSFGQGAQSEQFFGPGTRLTVL.

The rearrangement uses TRBV20-1 and TRBJ1-4; the match to TRBD1 covers 8 bases. J gave up 5 bases and V 6 bases, and 11 bases lay outside the gene matches. CDR3 length: 15 amino acids. Germline V lookup: CDR1 DFQATT, CDR2 SNEGSKA (reference sequence). The CDR3 is CSAKLPGQANEKLFF. The DNA of the CDR3 is TGCAGTGCAAAACTGCCGGGACAGGCGAATGAAAAACTGTTTTTT.

The gene calls are TRBV29-1 and TRBJ2-3, with TRBD2 matching over 8 bases. The CDR3 spans 13 residues. CDR1 SQVTM and CDR2 ANQGSEA come from the germline V gene. After removal of 6 bases from V and 3 bases from J, the junction contained 5 bases not matched to a gene. Written as DNA, the CDR3 is TGCAGCGTGAATAGCGGGACGACAGATACGCAGTATTTT. Amino acids: CSVNSGTTDTQYF.

In DNA, the CDR3 is TGTGCCAGCAGCGTAGCAGGGAACCTAGCCAAAAACATTCAGTACTTC. Translated: CASSVAGNLAKNIQYF. The chain couples TRBV9 to TRBJ2-4; D might be TRBD1 (5 bases). The germline gives CDR1 SGDLS, CDR2 YYNGEE. This CDR3 spans 16 amino acids. V dropped 0 bases and J dropped 0 bases, with 10 bases sitting between them.

This sequence joins TRBV6-1 and TRBJ1-2, with D tentatively TRBD1 (6 bases). Trimming shortened V by 7 bases and J by 6 bases, and 27 bases separated the two germline ends. The CDR3 has 17 residues. The germline gives CDR1 MNHNS, CDR2 SASEGT. In nucleotides, the CDR3 is TGTGCCAGCAACCCAAGGGGACCGACAGGCCTTTCCGATGGCTACACCTTC. It specifies CASNPRGPTGLSDGYTF.

The chain carries TRBV20-1 and TRBJ2-3, with D possibly called TRBD1 or TRBD2 (6 bases each). Trimming stripped 0 bases from V and 9 bases from J, with 10 bases between. Germline CDR1 DFQATT, CDR2 SNEGSKA (reference sequence). The CDR3 loop spans 12 amino acids. The CDR3 loop is CSAREGGSTQYF. CDR3 DNA: TGCAGTGCTAGAGAAGGGGGGTCGACGCAGTATTTT.

For this clonotype: An end of the junction differs from the germline gene, which may be a read error. The chain combines TRBV10-3 with TRBJ2-6, with D possibly matching TRBD1 (5 bases). Germline assignment: CDR1 ENHRY and CDR2 SYGVKD. The CDR3 runs to 16 residues. The CDR3 sequence: CAISESSAAGANVPTF. The CDR3 DNA follows: TGTGCCATCAGTGAGTCATCGGCAGCTGGGGCCAACGTCCCGACTTTC.

J is TRBJ1-1 and V is TRBV4-2; perhaps TRBD1 as D (5 bases). Deletions cut 3 bases from V and 3 bases from J, with 11 bases between. CDR3 size: 14 residues. Germline V gives CDR1 LGHNA, CDR2 YNFKEQ. This CDR3 reads CASSHRAGDTEAFF. The CDR3 DNA reads as TGTGCCAGCAGCCACCGGGCGGGGGACACTGAAGCTTTCTTT.

The chain recombines TRBV25-1 with TRBJ2-5, with 11 bases aligning to TRBD2. Germline V gene data show CDR1 as MGHDK and CDR2 as SYGVNS. The CDR3 extends over 14 amino acids. Trimming at V came to 4 bases and at J to 5 bases, leaving 3 bases not matched to a gene. As DNA, the CDR3 is TGTGCCAGCAGTGTACTAGCGGGGGTGGAGACCCAGTACTTC. This translates into CASSVLAGVETQYF. The variable domain in full, with the rest retrieved from reference TRBV25-1 and TRBJ2-5, is EADIYQTPRYLVIGTGKKITLECSQTMGHDKMYWYQQDPGMELHLIHYSYGVNSTEKGDLSSESTVSRIRTEHFPLTLESARPSHTSQYLCASSVLAGVETQYFGPGTRLLVL.

This clonotype turned up a few times. The chain joins TRBV20-1 to TRBJ1-2; a weak D match, TRBD1 (6 bases). This CDR3 has 12 amino acids. V shed 5 bases and J shed 6 bases, with 13 bases lying between them. Germline V gene data show CDR1 as DFQATT and CDR2 as SNEGSKA (reference sequence). The CDR3 region has the DNA TGCAGTGCTCAATACAGGGAGGATGGCTACACCTTC. Protein sequence: CSAQYREDGYTF.

V is TRBV3-1 and J is TRBJ2-5, with 8 bases that match TRBD1. This CDR3 has 16 residues. The V gene end was trimmed by 5 bases and the J gene end by 1 base; junction bases not matched to a gene: 9. Germline-derived CDR1 and CDR2 are LGHDT and YNNKEL (reference sequence). The CDR3 nucleotides are TGTGCCAGCAGCTGGTACCGGGACAGGAGCCAAGAGACCCAGTACTTC. It encodes CASSWYRDRSQETQYF.

The chain employs TRBV25-1 and TRBJ2-6; 7 bases align to TRBD2. This CDR3 comprises 16 residues. After removal of 1 base from V and 3 bases from J, the junction contained 3 bases not matched to a gene. Per the germline V gene, CDR1 is MGHDK and CDR2 is SYGVNS. CDR3 nucleotides: TGTGCCAGCAGTGAATTCGGGGGGAGTGGGGCCAACGTCCTGACTTTC. This codes for CASSEFGGSGANVLTF.

The chain links TRBV5-8 to TRBJ2-1, with 8 bases that match TRBD1. J gave up 2 bases and V 0 bases, and 1 base lay outside the gene matches. Germline CDR1 is SGHTS and CDR2 is YDEGEE. This CDR3 has 15 amino acids. The CDR3, as DNA: TGTGCCAGCAGCTTGGGGACAGGGACCTACAATGAGCAGTTCTTC. It is translated as CASSLGTGTYNEQFF.

V is TRBV4-2 and J is TRBJ2-4; D uncertain. Near its end, the DNA agrees better with TRBJ2-7, so the J call may be wrong. Germline V CDR1 and CDR2: LGHNA, YNFKEQ. The CDR3 contains 14 residues. CDR3 region: CASSQNGRTYEQYF. The CDR3 nucleotides are TGTGCCAGCAGCCAAAACGGTCGAACCTACGAGCAGTACTTC.

In its sample, this clonotype was seen once. The genes are TRBV20-1 and TRBJ2-1, with a weak D call TRBD2 (6 bases). The ends were cut back, 6 bases at V and 0 bases at J, with 12 bases in the middle. The CDR3 is 14 residues long. The V gene's germline CDR1 is DFQATT and CDR2 SNEGSKA (reference sequence). The CDR3: CSAPGGSSYNEQFF. The CDR3 region has the DNA TGCAGTGCCCCCGGGGGTAGCTCCTACAATGAGCAGTTCTTC.

The chain combines TRBV2 with TRBJ2-1; TRBD2 matches at 8 bases. The CDR3 covers 13 residues. Germline values: CDR1 SNHLY, CDR2 FYNNEI. V shed 7 bases, J shed 7 bases, and the junction held 6 bases outside the gene matches. CDR3 loop: CASTGGGSNEQFF. The DNA for the CDR3 is TGTGCCAGCACCGGGGGGGGGTCGAATGAGCAGTTCTTC.

The gene calls are TRBV7-3 and TRBJ2-1; 9 bases are a match to TRBD2. V lost 4 bases, J lost 14 bases, and 9 bases stayed unmatched. CDR3 size: 13 residues. Germline V gene data show CDR1 as SGHTA and CDR2 as FQGTGA. This CDR3 reads CASSSLGGGDKFF. DNA for the CDR3: TGTGCCAGCAGCTCCCTGGGCGGGGGGGATAAGTTCTTC.

This rearrangement joins TRBV6-2 or TRBV6-3 to TRBJ2-3, with 7 bases lining up with TRBD1. Germline V gives CDR1 MNHEY, CDR2 SVGEGT. This CDR3 comprises 15 residues. Losses at the gene ends were 4 bases for V and 3 bases for J; bases not matched to a gene: 7. DNA of the CDR3: TGTGCCAGCAGTTCTCGACAGGGTAGGACAGATACGCAGTATTTT. This codes for CASSSRQGRTDTQYF.

This rearrangement joins TRBV4-2 to TRBJ1-2, with D possibly being TRBD1 (5 bases). Trimming shortened V by 0 bases and J by 1 base, and 12 bases separated the two germline ends. The length of the CDR3 is 16 residues. Germline assignment: CDR1 LGHNA and CDR2 YNFKEQ. The CDR3 region is CASSQEQRGGNYGYTF. The CDR3 coding sequence is TGTGCCAGCAGCCAAGAACAGCGTGGGGGTAACTATGGCTACACCTTC.

V is TRBV20-1 and J is TRBJ1-2; D is perhaps TRBD1 (6 bases). The CDR3 length is 14 residues. Germline-derived CDR1 and CDR2 are DFQATT and SNEGSKA (reference sequence). V was cut by 6 bases and J by 1 base, with 15 bases left in between. CDR3 DNA: TGCAGTGCCCGCCGGGACACTTTTAACTATGGCTACACCTTC. Amino acid sequence: CSARRDTFNYGYTF.

The chain couples TRBV21-1 to TRBJ2-1; the table assigns TRBD1, which was not confirmed against the DNA. TRBV21-1 is a recognized pseudogene. The CDR3 has 17 residues. CDR3 nucleotide sequence: TGTGCCAGCAGCAAAGCGTGGACAGGCTCTGCCCAGACTGAGCAGTTCTTC. It codes for CASSKAWTGSAQTEQFF.

V usage is TRBV20-1 and J usage is TRBJ1-2; D is uncertain. CDR1 is DFQATT and CDR2 is SNEGSKA in the germline V gene (reference sequence). The CDR3 is made up of 14 amino acids. V was clipped by 4 bases and J by 0 bases, with 12 bases between them. The CDR3 DNA reads as TGCAGTGCTAAAACAACCTCTTCTAACTATGGCTACACCTTC. Translation: CSAKTTSSNYGYTF.

This chain links TRBV27 with TRBJ2-3; either TRBD1 or TRBD2 may fit D (5 bases each). Per germline, CDR1 MNHEY and CDR2 SMNVEV (reference sequence). The CDR3 loop spans 14 amino acids. The germline V and J ends were trimmed by 5 bases and 6 bases, with 15 bases remaining between them. The CDR3 sequence: CASSPGRGGDTQYF. The DNA for the CDR3 is TGTGCCAGCAGTCCCGGAAGGGGCGGGGATACGCAGTATTTT.

V usage is TRBV20-1 and J usage is TRBJ1-2; D is perhaps TRBD1 (6 bases). The germline V gene encodes CDR1 DFQATT and CDR2 SNEGSKA (reference sequence). The CDR3 runs to 13 residues. V lost 6 bases and J lost 4, with 15 bases in between. The CDR3 nucleotides are TGCAGTGCCGAGGGGGGACTTAGCTATGGCTACACCTTC. This codes for CSAEGGLSYGYTF.